The clone carrying this T cell receptor beta chain occurred a few times. Its antigen is unidentified. TCRdb used MiXCR to reprocess the 5' RACE reads, holding one entry per CDR3 protein. The sample holds about 200,000 distinct CDR3 sequences, approximately 7.1% seen once. This entry is derived from a study of identical twins. The CDR3 covers 16 residues. Germline CDR1 is LGHDT and CDR2 is YNNKEL (reference sequence). V lost 2 bases, J lost 2 bases, and 5 bases stayed unmatched. Study-level results: It was cross-sectional statistical analysis, not following the same donors, that the conclusions relied on.

This sample also belongs to another study, concerning T cells expressing NK-cell markers. From that report: Sorted T-cell subsets CD3+CD56+NKG2C+, CD3+CD56+NKG2C- and CD3+CD56-NKG2C+ were TCR beta-sequenced. The share of CD8+ T cells held by dominant NKG2C+ clonotypes was roughly 1.0-8% in roughly 6 donors.

Sequencing was carried out using CD8+ T cells sorted from blood. This clonotype was obtained from a woman between 18 and 29 years old in good health. J is TRBJ2-5 and V is TRBV3-1; 10 nucleotides match TRBD2. CDR3 loop: CASSQTGTSEQETQYF. For the CDR3, the DNA is TGTGCCAGCAGCCAAACCGGGACTAGCGAGCAAGAGACCCAGTACTTC.